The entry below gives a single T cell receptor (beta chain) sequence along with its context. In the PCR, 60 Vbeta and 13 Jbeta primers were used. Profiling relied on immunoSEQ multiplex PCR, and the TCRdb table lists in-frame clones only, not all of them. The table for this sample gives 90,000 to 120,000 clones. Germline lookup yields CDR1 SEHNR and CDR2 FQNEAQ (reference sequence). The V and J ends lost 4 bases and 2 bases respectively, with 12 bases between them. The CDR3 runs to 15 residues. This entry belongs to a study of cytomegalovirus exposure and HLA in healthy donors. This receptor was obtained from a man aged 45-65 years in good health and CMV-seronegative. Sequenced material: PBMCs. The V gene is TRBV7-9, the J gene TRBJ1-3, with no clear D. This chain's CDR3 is CASSSVNNPGNTIYF. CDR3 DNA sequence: TGTGCCAGCAGCTCAGTTAACAACCCTGGAAACACCATATATTTT.